The clone carrying this T cell receptor (beta chain) was recorded at least ten times. The source of the sample is a study of regulatory T cells in long-lasting Graves disease. The time point denotes: newly diagnosed GD, antithyroid drugs for less than 3 months. Preparation of the TCR library used RNA extracted from PBMCs. Doctors identified Graves' disease using the American Thyroid Association guidelines. CDR3 regions were amplified by Arm-PCR using iRepertoire HTBI primers to build TCR beta libraries. TCRdb recomputed calls from the multiplex PCR reads with MiXCR, one row per CDR3 protein. The sample holds approximately 210,000 distinct CDR3 sequences, around 20% seen once. The CDR3 sequence is 11 residues long. The germline CDR1 and CDR2 sequences are GTSNPN and SVGIG (reference sequence). The V end was cut by 4 bases, the J end by 7 bases, with 10 bases between.

The gene calls are TRBV30 and TRBJ2-5, with D unclear. The receptor comes from a female donor with Graves disease. Sequencing used peripheral blood mononuclear cells (PBMCs), obtained at new diagnosis, from a patient treated with antithyroid drugs. CDR3 residues: CAWTAVGTQYF. The CDR3 DNA reads TGTGCCTGGACCGCAGTCGGGACCCAGTACTTC.